The source of this T cell receptor beta chain is a study of blood T cells in healthy people across ages. Study as a whole: Capturing about one barcoded beta molecule per two T cells was achieved by template switching.

On this clonotype itself: Its target is unknown.

Findings and caveats of the study: A strong correlation between TCR beta diversity and naive T cell percentage was seen.

A sample-barcoded 5' primer and a J-beta primer mix were used in a second PCR of about 6 to 12 cycles. Unique molecular identifiers of 12 random nucleotides labeled each cDNA. Per sample, CDR3-containing paired-end reads numbered at least 3 million. Using its own MiXCR run on the 5' RACE reads, TCRdb lists one record per CDR3 protein. The data show about 2 million distinct CDR3 sequences, just under 50% seen once. The source material was blood. This TCR was sampled from a woman aged 35 to 49 in good health.

The CDR3, as DNA: TGTGCCAGCAGCTCCCGTGGGGTGAGCACAGATACGCAGTATTTT. Residues: CASSSRGVSTDTQYF. The rearrangement joins TRBV7-2 to TRBJ2-3; no clear D. Trimming pared 4 bases from V and 0 bases from J, leaving 11 bases between. The CDR3 totals 15 residues. Germline CDR1 and CDR2: SGHTA and FQGNSA.